The subject of this entry is one T cell receptor (beta chain). Its antigen is not known. Some clones are missing from TCRdb's copy, which holds only in-frame ones; the method was immunoSEQ multiplex PCR. The table includes 57,000 or so clones, under 85% detected once. Cells that had been cultured for 10 days were the source of isolated CD4+ T cells. Participants got two doses of BNT162b2 or mRNA-1273 vaccine. In the cultures, half the medium was exchanged for IL-2 medium on days 3 and 7. Germline V gene sequence: CDR1 SGHTA, CDR2 FQGTGA. The V end was cut by 5 bases, the J end by 6 bases, with 14 bases between. The CDR3 covers 13 residues. The data are from a study of vaccination effects on CD4 cells after COVID-19. About the study: Post-vaccine specimens arrived a median 72 days past the second dose. Study results and caveats: Common cold coronaviruses were cross-recognized by only 1 of 255 vaccine-induced clones in healthy vaccinees.

The rearrangement joins TRBV7-3 to TRBJ2-7, with no clear D. The specimen was CD4+ T cells from PBMCs cultured without peptide, collected after COVID-19 vaccination. The sequence derives from a human donor who received a COVID-19 vaccine. CDR3: CASSPGRSAEQYF. DNA of the CDR3: TGTGCCAGCAGCCCCGGACGATCTGCCGAGCAGTACTTC.